Listed below are T cell receptor beta chains from one sample, sequenced in a study of blood T cell repertoires in COVID-19. Profiling relied on immunoSEQ multiplex PCR, and the TCRdb table lists in-frame clones only, not all of them. This table holds roughly 150,000 clones, around 90% found once. Sequenced material: peripheral blood. The source is a human donor in a cohort sampled during active COVID-19. Each CDR3 is given with its conserved first and last residue. The D gene is left open where the match is weak.

cdr3_length | d_call | v_call | cdr3_aa
16 | TRBD2 | TRBV5-4 | CASSLGTSGRVYEQYF
18 | TRBD2 | TRBV19 | CASSISGLAGGFDNEQFF
14 | TRBD1 | TRBV7-8 | CASSLVQGNSPLHF
16 | NA | TRBV18 | CASSRRAGGATDTQYF
15 | TRBD2 | TRBV11-2 | CASSLVLAGRNIQYF
15 | NA | TRBV7-9 | CASSLAVAGNTEAFF
15 | TRBD2 | TRBV3-1/TRBV3-2 | CASSQDPTSSDEQFF
13 | NA | TRBV18 | CASSPVLNTEAFF
15 | NA | TRBV19 | CASSIGRSGNQPQHF
12 | NA | TRBV3-1/TRBV3-2 | CASSHGGLGYTF
13 | NA | TRBV12-3/TRBV12-4 | CASSLTPGQPQHF
15 | TRBD2 | TRBV7-3 | CASSPFGGSRDEQFF
15 | NA | TRBV19 | CASGTSGKGDYGYTF
15 | TRBD2 | TRBV5-5 | CASSLPGGGTDTQYF
16 | TRBD2 | TRBV9 | CASSPRLAGPKNIQYF
17 | NA | TRBV16 | CASTPRGGNRLNQPQHF
16 | TRBD2 | TRBV5-1 | CASSPVAGGRAYEQYF
14 | TRBD2 | TRBV28 | CASSFQRDYYEQYF
18 | TRBD2 | TRBV11-3 | CASSSGLAGLSSYNEQFF
14 | NA | TRBV18 | CASSPQGPNTEAFF
17 | TRBD2 | TRBV28 | CASSFTSGAPMSYEQYF
16 | NA | TRBV7-2 | CASSPRGRTPNYGYTF
15 | TRBD1 | TRBV18 | CASSARDRSYNEQFF
16 | TRBD1 | TRBV5-6 | CASSSPGQGGDTEAFF
13 | NA | TRBV5-6 | CASSLRGGETQYF
15 | TRBD1 | TRBV28 | CASTTGGDGNQPQHF
15 | TRBD2 | TRBV7-2 | CASSLSGGAGETQYF
13 | TRBD2 | TRBV3-1/TRBV3-2 | CASRFTSGGKQYF
12 | NA | TRBV19 | CASSPSPLEQYF
14 | TRBD2 | TRBV19 | CAIGGASGANVLTF
16 | TRBD2 | TRBV18 | CASSPPGRGDPYEQYF
15 | NA | TRBV4-3 | CASSQEGTGHQGYTF
14 | TRBD1 | TRBV9 | CASSRQGSTDTQYF
13 | NA | TRBV27 | CASSLLDTDTQYF
17 | TRBD2 | TRBV7-3 | CASSSPGLAGGQNEQFF
12 | NA | TRBV19 | CATDGGGYEQYF